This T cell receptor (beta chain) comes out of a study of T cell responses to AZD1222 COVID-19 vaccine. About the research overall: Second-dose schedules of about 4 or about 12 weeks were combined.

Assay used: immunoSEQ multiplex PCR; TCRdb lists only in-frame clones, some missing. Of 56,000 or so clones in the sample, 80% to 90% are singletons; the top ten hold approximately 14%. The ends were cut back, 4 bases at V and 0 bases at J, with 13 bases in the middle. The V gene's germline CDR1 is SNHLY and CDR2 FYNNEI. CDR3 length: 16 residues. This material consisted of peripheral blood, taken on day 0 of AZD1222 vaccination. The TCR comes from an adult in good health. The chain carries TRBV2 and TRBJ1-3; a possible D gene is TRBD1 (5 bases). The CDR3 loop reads CASSALRGLSGNTIYF. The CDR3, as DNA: TGTGCCAGCAGTGCGTTGAGGGGACTCTCTGGAAACACCATATATTTT.